A selection of T cell receptor beta chains follows, all from one sample in a study of memory CD4+ T cells and cytomegalovirus serostatus. The method was immunoSEQ multiplex PCR; TCRdb's version includes in-frame clones alone and lacks a portion of them. The data contain tens of thousands of clones, 70% to 80% of them seen just once; the ten biggest clones take up around 1.1%. The sample taken for sequencing was memory CD4+ T cells from blood. All receptors come from an adult in good health and CMV-seronegative. CDR3s leave out the opening cysteine and the closing phenylalanine or tryptophan. D genes are given only for firm matches.

v_call: TRBV28; d_call: NA; j_call: TRBJ2-3; cdr3_aa: ASSTAYGLTDTDTQY
v_call: TRBV2; d_call: NA; j_call: TRBJ1-5; cdr3_aa: ASSVRAENQPQH
v_call: TRBV5-4; d_call: TRBD1; j_call: TRBJ2-7; cdr3_aa: ASSRWTGGTYEQY
v_call: TRBV2; d_call: TRBD2; j_call: TRBJ2-1; cdr3_aa: ASMRASGDLGNEQF
v_call: TRBV18; d_call: NA; j_call: TRBJ2-3; cdr3_aa: ASSPDHTDTQY
v_call: TRBV15; d_call: NA; j_call: TRBJ2-5; cdr3_aa: ATSREVVPAETQY
v_call: TRBV2; d_call: NA; j_call: TRBJ1-2; cdr3_aa: ASSEMRESVGYT
v_call: TRBV7-8; d_call: NA; j_call: TRBJ2-3; cdr3_aa: ASSLATGTDTQY
v_call: TRBV6-5; d_call: NA; j_call: TRBJ2-7; cdr3_aa: ASSYRQELSSYEQY
v_call: TRBV4-1; d_call: NA; j_call: TRBJ1-1; cdr3_aa: ASSQDGQPNTEAF
v_call: TRBV7-2; d_call: NA; j_call: TRBJ2-7; cdr3_aa: ASSFAGASSYEQY
v_call: TRBV29-1; d_call: NA; j_call: TRBJ2-3; cdr3_aa: SVEVRSGTDTQY
v_call: TRBV7-2; d_call: NA; j_call: TRBJ2-5; cdr3_aa: ASSRSGIQETQY
v_call: TRBV4-1; d_call: NA; j_call: TRBJ2-1; cdr3_aa: ASSQETSWEQF
v_call: TRBV5-6; d_call: TRBD1; j_call: TRBJ2-2; cdr3_aa: ASSGRDRGRSGELF
v_call: TRBV11-2; d_call: NA; j_call: TRBJ2-7; cdr3_aa: ASSRPGLRRVY
v_call: TRBV7-2; d_call: NA; j_call: TRBJ2-1; cdr3_aa: ASSLSQALANEQF
v_call: TRBV5-5; d_call: NA; j_call: TRBJ1-1; cdr3_aa: ASSLLNPGQNTEAF
v_call: TRBV27; d_call: NA; j_call: TRBJ2-3; cdr3_aa: ASSLMGKSGADTQY
v_call: TRBV15; d_call: TRBD1; j_call: TRBJ2-7; cdr3_aa: ATSRVSVRGYDEQY
v_call: TRBV7-9; d_call: TRBD1; j_call: TRBJ2-3; cdr3_aa: ASSSPDRGTDTQY
v_call: TRBV9; d_call: NA; j_call: TRBJ2-7; cdr3_aa: ASSEAPGQNSYEQY
v_call: TRBV30; d_call: TRBD1; j_call: TRBJ2-4; cdr3_aa: AWGPGGDNIQY
v_call: TRBV5-4; d_call: NA; j_call: TRBJ2-3; cdr3_aa: ASSMAAGRATDTQY
v_call: TRBV5-4; d_call: NA; j_call: TRBJ2-3; cdr3_aa: ASSPSASSDTQY
v_call: TRBV5-1; d_call: TRBD2; j_call: TRBJ2-5; cdr3_aa: ASSLGREGRETQY
v_call: TRBV5-4; d_call: TRBD1; j_call: TRBJ1-1; cdr3_aa: ASGVAGQGNTEAF
v_call: TRBV7-2; d_call: NA; j_call: TRBJ2-5; cdr3_aa: ASSSDTNKETQY
v_call: TRBV5-4; d_call: NA; j_call: TRBJ1-2; cdr3_aa: ASSLEFQTYGYT
v_call: TRBV6-4; d_call: TRBD1; j_call: TRBJ2-3; cdr3_aa: ASSVQGKSTDTQY
v_call: TRBV9; d_call: NA; j_call: TRBJ2-7; cdr3_aa: ASSVAAGSNYEQY
v_call: TRBV7-2; d_call: TRBD1; j_call: TRBJ1-2; cdr3_aa: ASSLEGTGAWGYT
v_call: TRBV5-6; d_call: TRBD2; j_call: TRBJ2-5; cdr3_aa: ASSVAWTRRETQY
v_call: TRBV7-9; d_call: TRBD1; j_call: TRBJ2-1; cdr3_aa: ASSSGRQGNDEQF
v_call: TRBV28; d_call: NA; j_call: TRBJ1-1; cdr3_aa: ASRGTSNTEAF
v_call: TRBV6-1; d_call: TRBD1; j_call: TRBJ2-1; cdr3_aa: ASSETSGTGIYNEQF
v_call: TRBV5-4; d_call: NA; j_call: TRBJ2-1; cdr3_aa: ASRTFGYNEQF
v_call: TRBV9; d_call: TRBD2; j_call: TRBJ2-7; cdr3_aa: ASSATSGSQDEQY
v_call: TRBV10-1; d_call: NA; j_call: TRBJ1-2; cdr3_aa: ASSESGEGGYGYT
v_call: TRBV29-1; d_call: NA; j_call: TRBJ2-3; cdr3_aa: SGLISDTDTQY
v_call: TRBV7-2; d_call: TRBD1; j_call: TRBJ2-2; cdr3_aa: ASSRDRGTTGELF
v_call: TRBV10-1; d_call: TRBD1; j_call: TRBJ2-3; cdr3_aa: ASSAATGTDTQY
v_call: TRBV4-2; d_call: NA; j_call: TRBJ1-5; cdr3_aa: ASSPRVESNQPQH
v_call: TRBV5-1; d_call: NA; j_call: TRBJ1-1; cdr3_aa: ASRFGGQGPSEAF
v_call: TRBV6-6; d_call: TRBD1; j_call: TRBJ1-2; cdr3_aa: ASSKGQLANYGYT